This T cell receptor (beta chain) was sequenced in a study of glioma-infiltrating T cells (dated by TCRdb to between 2015 and 2016). With respect to the entire study: The study sequenced TCR alpha- and beta-chain repertoires from glioma tissue, from non-neoplastic brain tissue and from matched peripheral blood mononuclear cells. To measure how far tissue and blood T-cell populations diverged, each tissue-infiltrating repertoire was compared against the peripheral blood repertoire of the same patient. Three low-grade glioma patients, roughly 8 primary glioblastoma patients, and three non-glioma patients who contributed non-neoplastic brain tissue made up the paired cohort. What the work shows at the level of the full study, not this receptor alone: Group comparisons were based on small numbers of patients: three non-neoplastic, three low-grade glioma and 7 to 9 glioblastoma patients. Tissue and blood shared very few CDR3 sequences, a result attributed to high CDR3 diversity and limited sampling. VJ-independent divergence between tissue and blood was found to be below expectation in non-neoplastic patients but above expectation in all gliomas, particularly low-grade gliomas.

Ten or more counts support this clonotype. The antigen this receptor binds is unknown. No base quality information exists; no much larger clone differs at one position. The iRepertoire nested amplicon-rescue multiplex PCR (arm-PCR) platform was used to amplify TCR alpha and beta CDR3 regions from RNA. The input for one-step reverse transcription and amplification was about 100-450 ng of either tissue mRNA or PBMC total RNA. Following bead purification, Illumina adapters were added by a secondary multiplex PCR, and the libraries were gel-purified between 200 and 400 bp. Libraries carried internal 6-nucleotide barcodes used for demultiplexing. Sequencing of the libraries was done on an Illumina MiSeq using 2x220 or 2x250 nucleotide paired-end reads. The study's own analysis went as follows. FLASH 1.2.11 was used to merge paired reads, and BWA-MEM then aligned the reads to the GRCh37 human genome before TRA and TRB reads were extracted. For V and J assignment, an IMGT-derived reference of cassette sequences and CDR3 motifs that included pseudogenes was used. Reads were translated in three frames, and productive CDR3s were defined by a C…FGXG motif without stop codons. A clonotype was defined as a unique combination of a V-J cassette pair and a CDR3 amino acid sequence. Reads were filtered by Hamming distance, thresholded by each sample's sequence error rate in mapped regions. TCRdb trimmed the raw reads at Q25, called clones with MiXCR and kept productive beta chains. Each CDR3 protein appears once, grouped with its most common genes and DNA. These V and J calls rely on TCRdb rather than the paper's analysis. The sample table contains roughly 200,000 distinct CDR3 sequences; only one count was recorded for 32% of them. Together, the top ten hold 20% of the sample.

Including the terminal cysteine and phenylalanine, the CDR3 comprises 15 residues. The retained sequence is limited to the CDR3, 45 bases, with the frame set at the first base. V is cut by 4 bases and J by 3 bases, and the space between the germline ends is 16 bases. The germline V gene provides CDR1 MDHEN and CDR2 SYDVKM. Sample: glioma tissue, nonneoplastic brain tissue, or PBMCs (not recorded which). The sequence joins TRBV28 to TRBJ2-7; TRBD2 is possibly the D segment (5 matching bases). The receptor was isolated from a human donor with low-grade glioma or glioblastoma, undergoing nonglioma brain surgery, or in good health (not recorded which). The CDR3 has the sequence CASSWARTSSYEQYF. Here is the DNA: TGTGCCAGCAGTTGGGCCAGGACTTCTAGCTACGAGCAGTACTTC.